These 10 T cell receptor beta chains were sequenced from one sample in a study of blood T cell repertoires in COVID-19. Clones were sequenced by immunoSEQ multiplex PCR, and TCRdb holds only the in-frame ones, with some missing. The table records approximately 250,000 clones, about 90% of them present only once. The specimen was PBMCs or T cells enriched from blood (not recorded which). The receptors here all came from a woman aged 25 to 39 with acute COVID-19.

The chain has TRBV6-5 and TRBJ1-2; 9 bases map to TRBD1. CDR1 is MNHEY, CDR2 SVGAGI, per germline. With V trimmed by 9 bases and J by 7 bases, 6 bases remained unmatched. The CDR3 loop spans 12 amino acids. The CDR3 nucleotides read TGTGCCAGGGGACAGGGTACCGGTGGCTACACCTTC. Translated: CARGQGTGGYTF.

This clone has a handful of counts. This chain links TRBV11-3 with TRBJ1-1; D gene uncertain. Deletions cut 7 bases from V and 3 bases from J, with 12 bases between. CDR1 SGHNT and CDR2 YENEEA come from the germline V gene. The CDR3 spans 13 residues. The DNA of the CDR3 is TGTGCCAGCAAACTCCCGGAGGACACTGAAGCTTTCTTT. It specifies CASKLPEDTEAFF. Supplemented by reference TRBV11-3 and TRBJ1-1, the full variable domain reads EAGVVQSPRYKIIEKKQPVAFWCNPISGHNTLYWYLQNLGQGPELLIRYENEEAVDDSQLPKDRFSAERLKGVDSTLKIQPAELGDSAVYLCASKLPEDTEAFFGQGTRLTVV.

The rearrangement links TRBV19 to TRBJ2-2, with 8 nucleotides matching TRBD1. The germline V gene has CDR1 LNHDA and CDR2 SQIVND (reference sequence). J gave up 2 bases and V 7 bases, and 9 bases lay outside the gene matches. This CDR3 is built from 16 residues. CDR3 bases: TGTGCCAGTACCCCCGGCGACAGGGGAAACACCGGGGAGCTGTTTTTT. This codes for CASTPGDRGNTGELFF.

V gene TRBV29-1 combines with J gene TRBJ2-3, with D tentatively TRBD2 (6 bases). Trimming shortened V by 7 bases and J by 5 bases, and 19 bases separated the two germline ends. CDR1 and CDR2 from the germline V gene are SQVTM and ANQGSEA. The CDR3 sequence is 14 residues long. The CDR3 DNA reads TGCAGCGCGCCCGGTTCGGGGGACGGAGATACGCAGTATTTT. It specifies CSAPGSGDGDTQYF.

The chain recombines TRBV28 with TRBJ1-1, with TRBD1 matching over 11 bases. This CDR3 contains 18 residues. Trimming took 5 bases from V and 5 from J; bases not matched to a gene: 16. Germline loops: CDR1 MDHEN, CDR2 SYDVKM. The CDR3 nucleotides are TGTGCCAGCAGTCGCGCCGGACAGGGGGCTACCCTTACGACTGAAGCTTTCTTT. Protein sequence: CASSRAGQGATLTTEAFF. Full variable domain (outside the CDR3, taken from reference TRBV28 and TRBJ1-1): DVKVTQSSRYLVKRTGEKVFLECVQDMDHENMFWYRQDPGLGLRLIYFSYDVKMKEKGDIPEGYSVSREKKERFSLILESASTNQTSMYLCASSRAGQGATLTTEAFFGQGTRLTVV.

V usage is TRBV6-2 or TRBV6-3 and J usage is TRBJ1-4; D call uncertain. Trimming removed 4 bases at V and 7 bases at J, with 19 bases between. The length of the CDR3 is 16 residues. CDR1 MNHEY and CDR2 SVGEGT come from the germline V gene. CDR3 DNA: TGTGCCAGCAGTTTCATCCCGCCGGGGTTCGGTGAAAAACTGTTTTTT. It specifies CASSFIPPGFGEKLFF.

This clone was found a few times. The V call is TRBV4-2, the J call TRBJ1-3, with a tentative D call TRBD1 (6 bases). Deletions cut 7 bases from V and 4 bases from J, with 11 bases between. Germline CDR1 is LGHNA and CDR2 is YNFKEQ. The CDR3 contains 13 residues. The CDR3, as DNA: TGTGCCAGCAAAGACAGGACGGGAAACACCATATATTTT. Its translation: CASKDRTGNTIYF.

The rearrangement joins TRBV29-1 to TRBJ2-1; 11 nucleotides line up with TRBD2. The ends lost 5 bases at V and 6 bases at J; junction bases unmatched: 0. The CDR3 length is 12 residues. CDR1 is SQVTM and CDR2 is ANQGSEA in the germline V gene. This CDR3 reads CSVLAGGNEQFF. The CDR3 bases are TGCAGCGTTCTAGCGGGAGGCAATGAGCAGTTCTTC.

The chain joins TRBV9 to TRBJ2-1, with D perhaps matching TRBD2 (6 bases). This CDR3 has 18 residues. V lost 3 bases to trimming and J lost 4 bases, with 23 bases between them. Per germline, CDR1 SGDLS and CDR2 YYNGEE. The CDR3 spells CASSAQKASERVYNEQFF. The DNA of the CDR3 is TGTGCCAGCAGCGCTCAGAAGGCTAGCGAAAGGGTTTACAATGAGCAGTTCTTC.

V usage is TRBV27 and J usage is TRBJ2-5; 12 nucleotides match TRBD2. The CDR3 sequence is 16 residues long. CDR1 is MNHEY, CDR2 SMNVEV, per germline (reference sequence). The junction had 9 bases not matched to a gene; V was cut back by 3 bases and J by 7 bases. DNA of the CDR3: TGTGCCAGCAGTTTCACCCCGACTAGCGGGAGAGGGACCCAGTACTTC. Protein product: CASSFTPTSGRGTQYF.